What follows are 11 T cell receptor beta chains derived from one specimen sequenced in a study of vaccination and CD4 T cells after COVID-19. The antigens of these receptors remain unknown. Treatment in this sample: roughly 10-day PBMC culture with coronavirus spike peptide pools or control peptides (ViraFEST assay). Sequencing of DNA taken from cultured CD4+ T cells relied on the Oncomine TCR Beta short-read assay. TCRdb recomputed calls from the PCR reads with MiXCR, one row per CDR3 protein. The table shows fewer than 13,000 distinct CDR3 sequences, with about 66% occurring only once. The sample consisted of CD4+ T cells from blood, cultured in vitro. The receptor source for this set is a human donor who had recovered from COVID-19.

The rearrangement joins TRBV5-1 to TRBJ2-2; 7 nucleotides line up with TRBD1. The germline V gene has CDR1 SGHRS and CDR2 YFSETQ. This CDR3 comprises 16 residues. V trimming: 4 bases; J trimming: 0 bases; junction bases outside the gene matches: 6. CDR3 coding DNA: TGCGCCAGCAGCAAAGCCGGGACAGCGAACACCGGGGAGCTGTTTTTT. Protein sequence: CASSKAGTANTGELFF. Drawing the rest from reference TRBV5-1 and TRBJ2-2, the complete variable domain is KAGVTQTPRYLIKTRGQQVTLSCSPISGHRSVSWYQQTPGQGLQFLFEYFSETQRNKGNFPGRFSGRQFSNSRSEMNVSTLELGDSALYLCASSKAGTANTGELFFGEGSRLTVL.

DNA for the CDR3: TGTGCCAGCAGGACAGGGGTGTCCTCTGGAAACACCATATATTTT. Encoded protein: CASRTGVSSGNTIYF. V gene TRBV7-2 combines with J gene TRBJ1-3; 8 bases agree with TRBD1. This CDR3 is 15 amino acids long. V lost 6 bases to trimming and J lost 0 bases; unmatched junction nucleotides: 4. The germline V gene has CDR1 SGHTA and CDR2 FQGNSA.

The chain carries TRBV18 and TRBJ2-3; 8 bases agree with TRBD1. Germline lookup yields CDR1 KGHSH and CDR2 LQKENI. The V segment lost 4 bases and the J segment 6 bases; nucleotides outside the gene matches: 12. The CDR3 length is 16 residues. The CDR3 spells CASSRGGQGAWDTQYF. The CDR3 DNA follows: TGTGCCAGCTCACGGGGCGGACAGGGAGCTTGGGATACGCAGTATTTT.

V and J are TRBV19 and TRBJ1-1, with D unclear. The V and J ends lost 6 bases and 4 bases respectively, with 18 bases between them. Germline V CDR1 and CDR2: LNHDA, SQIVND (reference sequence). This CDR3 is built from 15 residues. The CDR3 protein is CASSVGSERSTEAFF. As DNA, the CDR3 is TGTGCCAGTAGCGTGGGGAGCGAGAGGAGCACTGAAGCTTTCTTT.

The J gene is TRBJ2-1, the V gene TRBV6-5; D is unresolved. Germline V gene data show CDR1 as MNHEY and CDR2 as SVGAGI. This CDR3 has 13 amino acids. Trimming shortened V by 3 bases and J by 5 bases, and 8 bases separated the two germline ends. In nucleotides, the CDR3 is TGTGCCAGCAGTTATAGGGCGAACAATGAGCAGTTCTTC. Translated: CASSYRANNEQFF.

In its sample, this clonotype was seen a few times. CDR3 DNA: TGTGCCAGTAGTACGAGAGGACAGGGGCGGAATCAGCCCCAGCATTTT. Its protein is CASSTRGQGRNQPQHF. The rearrangement uses TRBV19 and TRBJ1-5, with 9 bases matching TRBD1. Germline CDR1 LNHDA, CDR2 SQIVND (reference sequence). The CDR3 consists of 16 residues. V was clipped by 4 bases and J by 4 bases; unmatched bases: 8.

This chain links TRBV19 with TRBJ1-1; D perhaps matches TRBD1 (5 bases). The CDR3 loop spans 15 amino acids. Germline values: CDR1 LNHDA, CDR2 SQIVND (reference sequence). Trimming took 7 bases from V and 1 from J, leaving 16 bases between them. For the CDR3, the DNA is TGTGCCAGTAACTCCCCTCGGGGGTCGAACACTGAAGCTTTCTTT. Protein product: CASNSPRGSNTEAFF.

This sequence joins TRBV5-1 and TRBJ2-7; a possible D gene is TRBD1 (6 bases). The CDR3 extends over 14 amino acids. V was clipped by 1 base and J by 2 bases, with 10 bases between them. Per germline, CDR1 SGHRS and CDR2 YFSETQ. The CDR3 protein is CASSLSRDTYEQYF. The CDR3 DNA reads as TGCGCCAGCAGCTTGAGCCGGGACACCTACGAGCAGTACTTC.

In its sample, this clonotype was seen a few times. The CDR3 protein is CASTRVGETQYF. The CDR3 bases are TGTGCCAGCACCCGTGTGGGGGAGACCCAGTACTTC. This chain links TRBV6-2 or TRBV6-3 with TRBJ2-5; D call uncertain. This CDR3 contains 12 residues. V lost 7 bases to trimming and J lost 5 bases, with 11 bases between them. Germline V CDR1 and CDR2: MNHEY, SVGEGT.

CDR3 DNA sequence: TGTGCCAGCCCCCCCCTTCGGGGCGGGGGCCACACAGATACGCAGTATTTT. Protein: CASPPLRGGGHTDTQYF. V is TRBV28 and J is TRBJ2-3, with D tentatively TRBD2 (7 bases). V lost 8 bases and J lost 2, with 23 bases in between. Germline V CDR1 and CDR2: MDHEN, SYDVKM. CDR3 size: 17 residues.

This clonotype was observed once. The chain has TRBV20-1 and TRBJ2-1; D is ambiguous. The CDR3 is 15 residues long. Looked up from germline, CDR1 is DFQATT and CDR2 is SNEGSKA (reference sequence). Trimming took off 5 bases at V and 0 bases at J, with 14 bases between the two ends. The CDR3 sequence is CSAPTVFSSYNEQFF. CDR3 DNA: TGCAGTGCTCCCACAGTCTTTAGCTCCTACAATGAGCAGTTCTTC.